These 30 T cell receptor beta chains were all obtained from the same sample, sequenced in a study of beta chain features in type 1 diabetes. Expressed TCRB transcripts were sequenced because the entire RNA isolate underwent reverse transcription. Assay used: immunoSEQ multiplex PCR; TCRdb lists only in-frame clones, some missing. In the table there are roughly 150,000 clones, 11% of which are singletons. Sequencing used central memory CD4+ T cells from blood. Receptor source: a man younger than 35 in good health.

This clone was observed a handful of times. The genes are TRBV27 and TRBJ2-7, with 7 bases lining up with TRBD1. With V trimmed by 3 bases and J by 5 bases, 16 bases remained unmatched. This CDR3 has 17 amino acids. The germline V gene encodes CDR1 MNHEY and CDR2 SMNVEV (reference sequence). CDR3 sequence: CASSFGIGTANINEQYF. The CDR3 DNA reads as TGTGCCAGCAGTTTTGGTATTGGGACAGCAAACATCAACGAGCAGTACTTC.

The chain joins TRBV4-3 to TRBJ2-4, with 7 bases lining up with TRBD1. CDR1 and CDR2 (germline): LGHNA, YSLEER. Trimming cost V 1 base and J 5 bases; bases outside gene matches: 11. CDR3 length: 17 amino acids. This CDR3 is CASSQAVSAGTENIQYF. The CDR3 DNA reads as TGCGCCAGCAGCCAAGCCGTTTCCGCCGGGACAGAAAACATTCAGTACTTC.

J is TRBJ1-1 and V is TRBV9; D is perhaps TRBD1 (5 bases). V was cut by 0 bases and J by 4 bases, with 16 bases left in between. Germline-derived CDR1 and CDR2 are SGDLS and YYNGEE. This CDR3 spans 16 amino acids. The CDR3 protein is CASSVDPTGRGTEAFF. In nucleotides, the CDR3 is TGTGCCAGCAGCGTAGACCCTACAGGTCGGGGCACTGAAGCTTTCTTT.

In this sample, this clone turned up a few times. This sequence joins TRBV28 and TRBJ1-4; D is uncertain. Trimming took off 4 bases at V and 8 bases at J, with 11 bases between the two ends. Germline V gives CDR1 MDHEN, CDR2 SYDVKM. This CDR3 has 13 residues. CDR3 amino acids: CASSSGRTEKLFF. The CDR3 DNA reads as TGTGCCAGCAGTTCCGGCAGGACGGAAAAACTGTTTTTT.

This clone has a handful of counts. The rearrangement joins TRBV7-3 to TRBJ2-3; D is unresolved. The CDR3 totals 14 residues. CDR1 SGHTA and CDR2 FQGTGA come from the germline V gene. V was clipped by 2 bases and J by 7 bases, with 13 bases between them. The CDR3 sequence: CASSLDGSTNTQYF. The CDR3 bases are TGTGCCAGCAGCTTAGACGGGTCGACCAATACGCAGTATTTT.

The table lists this clone with a few counts. The chain recombines TRBV13 with TRBJ1-3; TRBD1 aligns across 8 bases. J gave up 5 bases and V 5 bases, and 11 bases lay outside the gene matches. The germline CDR1 and CDR2 sequences are PRHDT and FYEKMQ (reference sequence). The CDR3 is made up of 16 amino acids. The CDR3 spells CASSISGTGGRNTIYF. CDR3 DNA: TGTGCCAGCAGCATCTCAGGGACAGGCGGAAGAAACACCATATATTTT.

The chain recombines TRBV9 with TRBJ2-7, with D maybe TRBD2 (6 bases). This CDR3 has 14 residues. Germline V gene sequence: CDR1 SGDLS, CDR2 YYNGEE. The V end lost 0 bases, the J end lost 8 bases, and 15 bases lay between the germline ends. CDR3 nucleotides: TGTGCCAGCAGCGTAGGGGGGGAACCTACGAAGCAGTACTTC. Translation: CASSVGGEPTKQYF.

The rearrangement uses TRBV29-1 and TRBJ2-3, with 9 bases lining up with TRBD2. The junction had 7 bases not matched to a gene; V was cut back by 6 bases and J by 3 bases. Germline CDR1 and CDR2: SQVTM and ANQGSEA. The CDR3 extends over 14 amino acids. The CDR3, as DNA: TGCAGCGTACGACTAGCGGAACAGACAGATACGCAGTATTTT. It codes for CSVRLAEQTDTQYF.

This chain connects TRBV4-1 to TRBJ1-2; D unclear. Trimming took off 1 base at V and 5 bases at J, with 8 bases between the two ends. The CDR3 consists of 13 residues. Germline V lookup: CDR1 MGHRA, CDR2 YSYEKL. The CDR3 loop reads CASSQASGYGYTF. The CDR3 bases are TGCGCCAGCAGCCAAGCTTCAGGATATGGCTACACCTTC.

V gene TRBV30 combines with J gene TRBJ1-2, with 10 nucleotides matching TRBD1. Trimming at V came to 5 bases and at J to 0 bases, leaving 6 bases not matched to a gene. Per germline, CDR1 GTSNPN and CDR2 SVGIG (reference sequence). The CDR3 sequence is 15 residues long. The CDR3 protein is CAWRTGGNTNYGYTF. The CDR3 nucleotides read TGTGCCTGGCGGACAGGGGGAAATACTAACTATGGCTACACCTTC.

The chain links TRBV7-9 to TRBJ1-2; D ambiguous. Deletions cut 4 bases from V and 8 bases from J, with 14 bases between. Germline CDR1 is SEHNR and CDR2 is FQNEAQ (reference sequence). The CDR3 is made up of 13 amino acids. In DNA form, the CDR3 reads TGTGCCAGCAGCTCAGACTTTTACCCAGGCTACACCTTC. This codes for CASSSDFYPGYTF.

V usage is TRBV9 and J usage is TRBJ1-1; perhaps TRBD1 as D (5 bases). V lost 4 bases and J 3 bases, leaving 22 bases between the germline ends. Germline CDR1 is SGDLS and CDR2 is YYNGEE. CDR3 size: 17 residues. The CDR3 region is CASSKSLGGGQDTEAFF. For the CDR3, the DNA is TGTGCCAGCAGCAAGTCACTCGGAGGAGGACAAGACACTGAAGCTTTCTTT.

Only a few counts were recorded for this clone. The chain carries TRBV7-2 and TRBJ2-3; TRBD1 is a possible D gene (6 bases). Germline CDR1 reads SGHTA; CDR2 reads FQGNSA. V shed 3 bases and J shed 10 bases, with 14 bases lying between them. The CDR3 extends over 13 amino acids. This CDR3 reads CASSFSSGVAQYF. The CDR3 region has the DNA TGTGCCAGCAGCTTTAGCTCAGGGGTTGCGCAGTATTTT.

This clone came up a few times. The chain carries TRBV29-1 and TRBJ2-7, with a possible D match to TRBD1 (6 bases). This CDR3 comprises 13 residues. The V gene lost 6 bases and the J gene lost 4 bases, with 16 bases spanning the gap. In germline, CDR1 is SQVTM, CDR2 ANQGSEA. The CDR3 loop is CSVLTGIAYEQYF. The CDR3 DNA reads as TGCAGCGTACTCACAGGGATCGCATACGAGCAGTACTTC.

This clone was recorded at least ten times. The rearrangement uses TRBV30 and TRBJ2-5; D possibly uses TRBD1 or TRBD2 (6 bases each). The CDR3 is made up of 13 amino acids. Between the trimmed V and J ends, which lost 3 bases and 5 bases, there was a span of 13 bases. Germline V gene data show CDR1 as GTSNPN and CDR2 as SVGIG (reference sequence). The CDR3 spells CAWSTGAAETQYF. The CDR3 region has the DNA TGTGCCTGGAGCACGGGGGCAGCGGAGACCCAGTACTTC.

The gene calls are TRBV4-3 and TRBJ1-5, with D maybe TRBD1 (6 bases). Germline V gene data show CDR1 as LGHNA and CDR2 as YSLEER. V shed 0 bases and J shed 6 bases, with 18 bases lying between them. The CDR3 is 17 residues long. The CDR3 DNA follows: TGCGCCAGCAGCCAAGACGTGGGGGGCCTGGGAGGTCAGCCCCAGCATTTT. Encoded protein: CASSQDVGGLGGQPQHF.

The chain recombines TRBV7-2 with TRBJ2-5; D is possibly TRBD2 (6 bases). Trimming left V 3 bases short and J 5 bases short, with 16 bases between. From germline, CDR1 is SGHTA and CDR2 FQGNSA. The CDR3 loop spans 15 amino acids. The CDR3 DNA reads as TGTGCCAGCAGCTTGCGGGACGGCCTTGGGGAGACCCAGTACTTC. Protein: CASSLRDGLGETQYF.

This clone has a handful of counts. This chain joins TRBV5-1 and TRBJ2-1; 14 bases fit TRBD2. The germline V gene has CDR1 SGHRS and CDR2 YFSETQ. The CDR3 contains 17 residues. J lost 9 bases, V lost 4 bases, and 12 bases had no gene match. CDR3 nucleotides: TGCGCCAGCAGCCCCGGACTAGCGGGAGGAACGGGAAGTGAGCAGTTCTTC. Its protein is CASSPGLAGGTGSEQFF.

This clone turned up a few times. The rearrangement joins TRBV28 to TRBJ2-2; tentatively, D is TRBD1 (5 bases). Trimming cost V 7 bases and J 1 base, with 7 bases left between them. The CDR3 is 13 amino acids. Germline CDR1 MDHEN, CDR2 SYDVKM. CDR3 loop: CASIQGNTGELFF. The CDR3 DNA follows: TGTGCCAGCATTCAGGGGAACACCGGGGAGCTGTTTTTT.

A few counts support this clone. The chain joins TRBV7-9 to TRBJ1-2; a weak D match, TRBD1 (5 bases). Trimming cost V 5 bases and J 8 bases, with 12 bases left between them. CDR3 size: 12 residues. In germline, CDR1 is SEHNR, CDR2 FQNEAQ (reference sequence). Here the CDR3 DNA reads TGTGCCAGCAGCATAAGTAGGGGCGGCTACACCTTC. Translation: CASSISRGGYTF.

The sample holds a few counts of this clone. The rearrangement uses TRBV7-3 and TRBJ2-3; the D is unclear. Germline values: CDR1 SGHTA, CDR2 FQGTGA. Trimming took 1 base from V and 3 from J, leaving 17 bases between them. This CDR3 is built from 17 residues. CDR3: CASSLNPQGLKTDTQYF. CDR3 coding DNA: TGTGCCAGCAGCTTAAATCCCCAAGGGTTAAAGACAGATACGCAGTATTTT.

The chain employs TRBV29-1 and TRBJ2-2, with D possibly matching TRBD1 (5 bases). From germline, CDR1 is SQVTM and CDR2 ANQGSEA. V lost 6 bases, J lost 4 bases, and 6 bases lay in between. This CDR3 has 11 residues. CDR3 loop: CSVDSTGELFF. The DNA for the CDR3 is TGCAGCGTAGACAGCACCGGGGAGCTGTTTTTT.

This clone was observed a few times. V usage is TRBV30 and J usage is TRBJ1-2; unclear D gene. CDR3 size: 12 residues. Per the germline V gene, CDR1 is GTSNPN and CDR2 is SVGIG (reference sequence). V gave up 3 bases and J gave up 3 bases, with 8 bases separating them. The CDR3 spells CAWRQLDYGYTF. Written as DNA, the CDR3 is TGTGCCTGGAGGCAGCTAGACTATGGCTACACCTTC.

The chain employs TRBV7-2 and TRBJ2-7; perhaps TRBD2 as D (5 bases). Germline CDR1 is SGHTA and CDR2 is FQGNSA. Trimming left V 4 bases short and J 2 bases short, with 15 bases between. The CDR3 totals 15 residues. CDR3 sequence reads: CASSSLGLKAYEQYF. DNA of the CDR3: TGTGCCAGCAGCTCCCTCGGACTGAAAGCCTACGAGCAGTACTTC.

This sequence joins TRBV9 and TRBJ1-2; D call uncertain. This CDR3 spans 13 amino acids. V lost 2 bases and J lost 8, with 13 bases in between. In germline, CDR1 is SGDLS, CDR2 YYNGEE. The CDR3 sequence: CASSVSTYGGYTF. CDR3 DNA sequence: TGTGCCAGCAGCGTTTCCACATATGGCGGCTACACCTTC.

This clone was detected ten times or more. This chain connects TRBV7-9 to TRBJ2-7; unclear D gene. The CDR3 runs to 16 residues. V was shortened by 5 bases and J by 3 bases, with 20 bases between the two germline ends. The germline V gene encodes CDR1 SEHNR and CDR2 FQNEAQ (reference sequence). This CDR3 is CASSTGESWSFYEQYF. CDR3 nucleotide sequence: TGTGCCAGCAGCACTGGAGAATCGTGGTCTTTCTACGAGCAGTACTTC.

The chain combines TRBV7-2 with TRBJ1-4; D is undetermined. The CDR3 consists of 15 residues. V lost 3 bases and J 0 bases, leaving 8 bases between the germline ends. CDR1 is SGHTA, CDR2 FQGNSA, per germline. CDR3 in DNA: TGTGCCAGCAGCTTGAACTTTGCAACTAATGAAAAACTGTTTTTT. Encoded protein: CASSLNFATNEKLFF.

This clone appeared a few times. The rearrangement links TRBV15 to TRBJ2-5; D remains unclear. V dropped 0 bases and J dropped 2 bases, with 10 bases sitting between them. Germline CDR1 reads LNHNV; CDR2 reads YYDKDF (reference sequence). This CDR3 has 15 amino acids. CDR3 sequence reads: CATSRDYGQQETQYF. The CDR3 region has the DNA TGTGCCACCAGCAGAGATTATGGCCAACAAGAGACCCAGTACTTC. Combining the CDR3 with reference TRBV15 and TRBJ2-5 gives the whole variable domain DAMVIQNPRYQVTQFGKPVTLSCSQTLNHNVMYWYQQKSSQAPKLLFHYYDKDFNNEADTPDNFQSRRPNTSFCFLDIRSPGLGDTAMYLCATSRDYGQQETQYFGPGTRLLVL.

Concerning this clone itself: This sample includes further DNA sequences coding for the same CDR3. The chain is built from TRBV4-2 and TRBJ2-7; 7 bases are a match to TRBD2. Germline values: CDR1 LGHNA, CDR2 YNFKEQ. The CDR3 is made up of 14 amino acids. V lost 1 base and J lost 3; bases outside the gene matches: 3. The CDR3 DNA follows: TGTGCCAGCAGCCAAGTCGGGGGGAGCTACGAGCAGTACTTC. This codes for CASSQVGGSYEQYF.

This clone was seen only a few times. This sequence joins TRBV14 and TRBJ2-1, with 9 bases matching TRBD1. After removal of 2 bases from V and 3 bases from J, the junction contained 8 bases not matched to a gene. Looked up from germline, CDR1 is SGHDN and CDR2 is FVKESK. CDR3 size: 17 residues. CDR3 in DNA: TGTGCCAGCAGCCAACAGAACAGGGGGCCAAGCTACAATGAGCAGTTCTTC. Protein: CASSQQNRGPSYNEQFF.